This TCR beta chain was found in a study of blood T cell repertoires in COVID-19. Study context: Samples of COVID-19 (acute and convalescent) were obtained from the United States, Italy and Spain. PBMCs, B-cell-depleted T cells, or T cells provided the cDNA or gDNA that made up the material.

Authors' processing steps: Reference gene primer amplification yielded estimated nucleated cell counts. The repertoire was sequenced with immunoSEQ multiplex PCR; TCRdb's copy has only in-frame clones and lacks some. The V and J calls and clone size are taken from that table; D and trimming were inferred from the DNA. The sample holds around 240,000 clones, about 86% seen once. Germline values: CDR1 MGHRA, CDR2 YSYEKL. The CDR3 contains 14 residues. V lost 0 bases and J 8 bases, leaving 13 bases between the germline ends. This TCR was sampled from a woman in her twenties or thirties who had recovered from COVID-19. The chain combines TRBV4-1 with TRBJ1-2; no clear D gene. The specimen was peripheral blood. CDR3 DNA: TGCGCCAGCAGCCAAGAGACCCCTACGGGGGGCTACACCTTC. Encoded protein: CASSQETPTGGYTF.